This TCR beta chain is from a study of blood T cell repertoires in COVID-19 (dated by TCRdb to about 2020). Background for the entire study: Samples from collaborators originated in the United States, Italy and Spain and spanned both the acute and convalescent phases of COVID-19. The prospective study material was composed of cDNA or gDNA derived from T cells, B-cell-depleted T cells, or PBMCs. Subjects who had been exposed to COVID-19, were actively infected with it, or had recovered from it provided the deeply sampled blood TCRbeta repertoires that made up the dataset. The repertoires were made available in a free public database intended to serve as a resource for research on the immune response to SARS-CoV-2. Samples came from the ongoing ImmuneRACE study (first 160 participants) plus 1,254 subjects from 6 global collaborators. Sample metadata almost always included a de-identified subject ID, COVID-19 status, age in years and sex. HLA class I and class II types, where available, came from metadata supplied by the sample provider rather than from assay-based typing.

The immunoSEQ Assay, a bias-controlled multiplex PCR, was used to amplify TCRbeta CDR3 regions from genomic DNA. On the authors' methods: The number of nucleated cells in each sample was estimated from the amplification of reference gene primers within the assay. To quantify the absolute abundance of each unique TCRbeta CDR3 rearrangement, sequence reads were collapsed and filtered. Productive Simpson clonality was computed per sample as the square root of Simpson's diversity index over productive rearrangements. TCRdb obtained this table from immuneACCESS and retained in-frame rearrangements with V and J assigned. These tables miss some clones; where compared with another copy, unresolved V genes account for less than half of the shortfall, and the remainder is unexplained. That table is the source of V, J and clone size, and D and trimming were worked out from the DNA. The sample includes fewer than 150,000 clones, with under 85% observed a single time. The leading ten clones occupy 18% of the sample.

V is trimmed back by 5 bases and J by 6 bases, and the junction contains 6 bases that no gene match accounts for. The germline V gene (reference sequence) supplies CDR1 MNHEY and CDR2 SMNVEV. The CDR3 goes from the cysteine to the phenylalanine over 13 residues. Only the CDR3 portion is preserved as DNA: 39 bases, with reading frame beginning at the first base. On the study overall, not on this receptor specifically: The quantity of clinical and demographic metadata differed by source and by participant and was supplied without curation.

Participants in the prospective study were enrolled through a virtual design, were aged roughly 18 to 100 years, and lived in 24 United States geographic areas. In the prospective study, cohorts were assigned on the basis of participant-reported clinical history obtained from a screening survey and a study questionnaire. Recovered participants in ImmuneRACE Cohort 3 were defined by two consecutive negative NP/OP PCR tests, clearance by a healthcare professional, or resolution of symptoms. In the prospective study, mobile phlebotomists collected whole blood, serum and a nasopharyngeal or oropharyngeal swab from each participant. Additional blood draws and questionnaires over a roughly two-month period could optionally be provided by prospective study participants. Before DNA extraction, prospective study blood samples were shipped either frozen or at room temperature. Comment on this clone: No antigen is known for it. Per-base qualities were not stored, and no clone one base away is much larger.

The chain was built from TRBV27 and TRBJ1-2; 7 middle bases align to TRBD1. This TCR derives from a man younger than 40 who had recovered from COVID-19. Sequenced sample: PBMCs or T cells enriched from blood (not recorded which). The CDR3 region reads CASSTRQGDGYTF. The DNA is as follows: TGTGCCAGCAGTACACGACAGGGTGATGGCTACACCTTC.